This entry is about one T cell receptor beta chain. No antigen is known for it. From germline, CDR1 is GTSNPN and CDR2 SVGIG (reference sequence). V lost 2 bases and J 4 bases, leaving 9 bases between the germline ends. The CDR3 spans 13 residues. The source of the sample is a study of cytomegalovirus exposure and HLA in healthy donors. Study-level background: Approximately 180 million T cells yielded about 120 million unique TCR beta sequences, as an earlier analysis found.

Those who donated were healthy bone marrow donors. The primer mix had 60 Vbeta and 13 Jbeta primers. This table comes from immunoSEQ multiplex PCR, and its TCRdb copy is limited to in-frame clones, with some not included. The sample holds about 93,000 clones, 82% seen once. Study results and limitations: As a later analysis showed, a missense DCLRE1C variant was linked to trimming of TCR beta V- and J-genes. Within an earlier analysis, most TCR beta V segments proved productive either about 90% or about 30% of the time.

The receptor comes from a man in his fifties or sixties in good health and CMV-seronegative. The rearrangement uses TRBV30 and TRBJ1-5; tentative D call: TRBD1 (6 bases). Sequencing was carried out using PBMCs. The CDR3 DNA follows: TGTGCCTGGAGTCCTCAGGGGAATCAGCCCCAGCATTTT. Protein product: CAWSPQGNQPQHF.